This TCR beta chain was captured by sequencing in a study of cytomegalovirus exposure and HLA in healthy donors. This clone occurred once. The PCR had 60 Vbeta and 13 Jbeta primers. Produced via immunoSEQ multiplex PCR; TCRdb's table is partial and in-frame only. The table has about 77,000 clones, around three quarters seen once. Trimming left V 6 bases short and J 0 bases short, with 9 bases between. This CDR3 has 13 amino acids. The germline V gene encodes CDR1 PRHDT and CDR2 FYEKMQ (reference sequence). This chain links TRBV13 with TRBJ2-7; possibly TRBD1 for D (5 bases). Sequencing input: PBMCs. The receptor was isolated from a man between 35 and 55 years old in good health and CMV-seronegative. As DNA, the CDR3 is TGTGCCAGCAGTGCAGGGTACTCCTACGAGCAGTACTTC. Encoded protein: CASSAGYSYEQYF.